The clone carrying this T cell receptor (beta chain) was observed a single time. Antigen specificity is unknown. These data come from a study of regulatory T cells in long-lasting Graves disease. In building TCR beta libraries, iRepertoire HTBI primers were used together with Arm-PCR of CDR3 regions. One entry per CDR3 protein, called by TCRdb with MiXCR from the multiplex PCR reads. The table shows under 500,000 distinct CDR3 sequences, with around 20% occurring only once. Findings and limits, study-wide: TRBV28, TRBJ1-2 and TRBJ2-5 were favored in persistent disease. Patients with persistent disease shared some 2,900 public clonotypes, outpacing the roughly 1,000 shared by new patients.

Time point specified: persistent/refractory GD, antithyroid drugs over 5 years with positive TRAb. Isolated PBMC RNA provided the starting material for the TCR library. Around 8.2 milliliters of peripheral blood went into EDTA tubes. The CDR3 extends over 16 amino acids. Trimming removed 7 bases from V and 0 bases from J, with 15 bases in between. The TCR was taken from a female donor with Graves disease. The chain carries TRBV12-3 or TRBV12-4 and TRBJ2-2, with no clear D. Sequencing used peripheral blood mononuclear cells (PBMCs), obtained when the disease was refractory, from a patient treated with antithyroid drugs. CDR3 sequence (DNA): TGTGCCAGCACCTTCTGGATACCAGCGAACACCGGGGAGCTGTTTTTT. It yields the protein CASTFWIPANTGELFF.